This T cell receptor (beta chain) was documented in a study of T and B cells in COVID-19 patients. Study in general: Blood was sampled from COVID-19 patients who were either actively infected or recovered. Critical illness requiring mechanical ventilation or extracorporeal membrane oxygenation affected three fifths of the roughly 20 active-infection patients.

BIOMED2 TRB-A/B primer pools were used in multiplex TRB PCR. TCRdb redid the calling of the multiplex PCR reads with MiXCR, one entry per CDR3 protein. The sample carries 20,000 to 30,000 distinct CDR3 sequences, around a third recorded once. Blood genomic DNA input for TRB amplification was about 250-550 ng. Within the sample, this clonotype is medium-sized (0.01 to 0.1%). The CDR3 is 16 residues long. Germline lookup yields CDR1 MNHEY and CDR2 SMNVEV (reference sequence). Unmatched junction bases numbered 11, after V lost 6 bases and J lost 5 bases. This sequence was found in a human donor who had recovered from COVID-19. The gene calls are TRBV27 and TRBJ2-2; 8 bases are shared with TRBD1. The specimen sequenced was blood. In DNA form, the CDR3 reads TGTGCCAGCAGCCTCGGACAGGGAAGGGTAACCGGGGAGCTGTTTTTT. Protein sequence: CASSLGQGRVTGELFF.